Each of the 6 T cell receptor beta chains below was sequenced from the same sample in a study of CD8 T cells in Susac syndrome. With random hexamers, reverse transcription was performed on about 0.5 to 1 ug of RNA. Each CDR3 protein gets one entry after TCRdb re-called the immunoSEQ multiplex PCR reads with MiXCR. The sample lists 110,000 or so distinct CDR3 sequences, around 94% occurring once. The sample consisted of CD4+ T cells from PBMCs. These receptors all come from a human donor with multiple sclerosis.

The CDR3 spells CASSYGVEETQYF. The DNA for the CDR3 is TGTGCCAGCAGTTACGGGGTGGAAGAGACCCAGTACTTC. The chain couples TRBV6-5 to TRBJ2-5; D unclear. The CDR3 contains 13 residues. Germline lookup yields CDR1 MNHEY and CDR2 SVGAGI. The V end was cut by 2 bases, the J end by 3 bases, with 7 bases between.

The chain joins TRBV19 to TRBJ2-2; the D is unclear. V was cut by 6 bases and J by 0 bases, with 8 bases left in between. Germline CDR1 and CDR2: LNHDA and SQIVND (reference sequence). The CDR3 length is 14 residues. The CDR3 here is CASSPTANTGELFF. CDR3 DNA: TGTGCCAGTAGCCCCACCGCGAACACCGGGGAGCTGTTTTTT.

V gene TRBV7-3 combines with J gene TRBJ2-5; TRBD1 matches 8 bases. With 4 bases clipped from V and 6 bases from J, the junction kept 13 bases outside the gene matches. CDR3 length: 16 residues. Germline-derived CDR1 and CDR2 are SGHTA and FQGTGA. CDR3: CASSSAGTGPHKTQYF. The CDR3, as DNA: TGTGCCAGCAGCTCCGCGGGGACAGGCCCCCATAAGACCCAGTACTTC.

This clonotype showed up just once. An end of the junction differs from the germline gene, which may be a read error. V is TRBV7-7 and J is TRBJ2-5; 7 bases map to TRBD2. The CDR3 spans 15 residues. Germline CDR1 reads SSHAT; CDR2 reads FNYEAQ (reference sequence). CDR3 DNA: TGTGCTAGCAGCCCCCGGTCACGGGGGGTTGAGACCCAGTACTTC. It specifies CASSPRSRGVETQYF.

The CDR3 protein is CASSGGMEGNTIYF. DNA of the CDR3: TGTGCCAGCAGTGGGGGGATGGAAGGAAACACCATATATTTT. This chain joins TRBV9 and TRBJ1-3, with TRBD1 as a possible D gene (5 bases). The V and J ends lost 5 bases and 4 bases respectively, with 13 bases between them. The CDR3 has 14 residues. Germline CDR1 and CDR2: SGDLS and YYNGEE.

The rearrangement links TRBV28 to TRBJ1-2; 9 bases agree with TRBD1. Germline loops: CDR1 MDHEN, CDR2 SYDVKM. CDR3 length: 13 residues. Losses at the gene ends were 10 bases for V and 2 bases for J; bases not matched to a gene: 5. CDR3: CATTTGGNYGYTF. CDR3 in DNA: TGTGCCACCACGACAGGGGGAAACTATGGCTACACCTTC.